Listed below are T cell receptor beta chains from one sample, sequenced in a study of T-cell memory formation after mild COVID-19. A single record per CDR3 protein comes from TCRdb applying MiXCR to the 5' RACE reads. The sample consists of 400,000 or so distinct CDR3 sequences, around 21% of them appearing once. The sample consisted of PBMCs or a T cell subset sorted from them (not recorded which). These receptors were taken from an adult woman who had mild COVID-19 (a few samples of this study predate the infection). Cell type and time point are not known. The CDR3 runs from the conserved cysteine through the conserved F or W. A D gene is named only where the DNA matches it firmly. A clone size is listed for some rows: how often the clone was seen (once, few, many), or a class if it is expanded.

v_gene	j_gene	len	d_gene	abundance	CDR3aa	CDR3nt
TRBV7-8	TRBJ2-5	14	-	few	CASSLAGRQGTQYF	TGTGCCAGCAGCTTAGCGGGGCGGCAGGGGACCCAGTACTTC
TRBV27	TRBJ1-5	14	-	-	CASRSRESNQPQHF	TGTGCCAGCCGCTCCCGGGAAAGCAATCAGCCCCAGCATTTT
TRBV4-3	TRBJ1-3	17	-	-	CASSQDGGRNSGNTIYF	TGCGCCAGCAGCCAAGATGGGGGCAGGAACTCTGGAAACACCATATATTTT
TRBV7-9	TRBJ2-1	16	TRBD2	few	CASSLGLGLAYNEQFF	TGTGCCAGCAGCTTAGGGCTGGGACTAGCTTACAATGAGCAGTTCTTC
TRBV24-1	TRBJ2-3	16	TRBD2	few	CATSHRLAGEIDTQYF	TGTGCCACCAGTCACCGTCTAGCGGGAGAGATAGATACGCAGTATTTT
TRBV5-8	TRBJ2-3	17	-	-	CASSPEAGGLITATQYF	TGTGCCAGCAGCCCTGAGGCCGGGGGACTTATAACAGCTACGCAGTATTTT
TRBV6-5	TRBJ2-7	14	-	few	CASSRESRAYEQYF	TGTGCCAGCAGTCGGGAGTCCAGGGCCTACGAGCAGTACTTC
TRBV4-2	TRBJ2-1	12	TRBD2	-	CASSQVRERQFF	TGTGCCAGCAGCCAAGTGCGGGAGAGGCAGTTCTTC
TRBV12-3/TRBV12-4	TRBJ2-3	17	TRBD2	-	CASSTPGLAGGADTQYF	TGTGCCAGCAGTACACCGGGACTAGCGGGAGGGGCAGATACGCAGTATTTT
TRBV12-3/TRBV12-4	TRBJ2-7	15	-	few	CASILGGTAFYEQYF	TGTGCCAGCATCTTGGGAGGGACAGCCTTTTACGAGCAGTACTTC
TRBV29-1	TRBJ2-5	14	-	-	CSVVGQRIRETQYF	TGCAGCGTTGTAGGGCAGAGAATTAGGGAGACCCAGTACTTC
TRBV7-3	TRBJ1-5	13	-	many	CASSAAPNQPQHF	TGTGCCAGCAGCGCCGCCCCTAATCAGCCCCAGCATTTT
TRBV25-1	TRBJ2-7	15	-	-	CASSPNGQLAYEQYF	TGTGCCAGCAGCCCTAATGGACAGTTAGCCTACGAGCAGTACTTC
TRBV7-3	TRBJ1-2	15	TRBD1	-	CASSLWGGQLYGYTF	TGTGCCAGCAGCTTATGGGGGGGACAGCTCTATGGCTACACCTTC
TRBV5-1	TRBJ2-7	17	TRBD1	few	CASSSGTGGSGSGEQYF	TGCGCCAGCAGCTCCGGGACAGGGGGCAGTGGATCTGGCGAGCAGTACTTC
TRBV7-6	TRBJ1-4	15	-	few	CASSPEGTPNEKLFF	TGTGCCAGCAGCCCAGAAGGCACCCCAAATGAAAAACTGTTTTTT
TRBV12-3/TRBV12-4	TRBJ1-4	17	-	many	CASRARRESASNEKLFF	TGTGCCAGCAGGGCCCGCCGGGAAAGTGCTAGTAATGAAAAACTGTTTTTT
TRBV6-6	TRBJ1-1	17	TRBD1	many	CASSYPRTGGANTEAFF	TGTGCCAGCAGTTACCCAAGGACAGGGGGCGCGAACACTGAAGCTTTCTTT
TRBV24-1	TRBJ2-7	13	TRBD1	few	CATSTGGGYEQYF	TGTGCCACTTCGACAGGGGGGGGATACGAGCAGTACTTC
TRBV5-1	TRBJ2-3	16	TRBD1	-	CASSRRTGRDTDTQYF	TGCGCCAGCAGCAGAAGGACAGGGAGAGACACAGATACGCAGTATTTT
TRBV15	TRBJ1-1	12	-	few	CATSTGRRRAFF	TGTGCCACCAGCACGGGACGCCGTCGGGCTTTCTTT
TRBV30	TRBJ2-3	12	-	-	CAWSASTDTQYF	TGTGCCTGGAGTGCGAGCACAGATACGCAGTATTTT
TRBV2	TRBJ2-1	15	TRBD2	-	CASRVSGEGYNEQFF	TGTGCCAGCAGGGTTAGCGGGGAAGGGTACAATGAGCAGTTCTTC
TRBV20-1	TRBJ1-1	11	-	-	CSARKVTEAFF	TGCAGTGCTAGGAAAGTCACTGAAGCTTTCTTT
TRBV3-1	TRBJ2-1	15	-	-	CASSHPGLNYNEQFF	TGTGCCAGCAGCCACCCGGGACTGAACTACAATGAGCAGTTCTTC
TRBV7-2	TRBJ1-4	15	-	-	CASSSVGPVRRKLFF	TGTGCCAGCAGCTCGGTGGGGCCCGTTAGGAGAAAACTGTTTTTT
TRBV12-3/TRBV12-4	TRBJ1-2	13	TRBD1	few	CAAGGQGTYGYTF	TGTGCCGCCGGAGGACAGGGGACCTATGGCTACACCTTC
TRBV5-6	TRBJ1-5	14	-	few	CATSLSYSNQPQHF	TGTGCCACCTCTTTATCGTATAGCAATCAGCCCCAGCATTTT
TRBV14	TRBJ2-1	14	TRBD1	-	CASKRQGTYNEQFF	TGTGCCAGCAAGCGACAGGGGACCTACAATGAGCAGTTCTTC
TRBV7-7	TRBJ2-5	15	TRBD2	few	CASSLSSGGQTTQYF	TGTGCTAGCAGCTTATCTAGCGGGGGCCAAACGACCCAGTACTTC
TRBV20-1	TRBJ1-6	14	-	few	CSAPGARGNSPLHF	TGCAGTGCCCCAGGAGCTCGTGGAAATTCACCCCTCCACTTT
TRBV25-1	TRBJ2-5	15	-	-	CASSEYQGTGETQYF	TGTGCCAGCAGTGAATATCAGGGTACGGGGGAGACCCAGTACTTC
TRBV29-1	TRBJ2-2	15	TRBD1	-	CSVSYRGQSTGELFF	TGCAGCGTAAGCTACAGGGGGCAGAGCACCGGGGAGCTGTTTTTT
TRBV20-1	TRBJ2-1	14	TRBD2	-	CSARMTSEYNEQFF	TGCAGTGCTAGAATGACTAGCGAGTACAATGAGCAGTTCTTC
TRBV20-1	TRBJ2-7	15	TRBD2	-	CSAAGTSGSLYEQYF	TGCAGTGCTGCCGGGACTAGCGGATCACTCTACGAGCAGTACTTC
TRBV9	TRBJ2-2	15	-	-	CASSVGYLDTGELFF	TGTGCCAGCAGCGTAGGGTATCTGGACACCGGGGAGCTGTTTTTT
TRBV12-3/TRBV12-4	TRBJ2-3	14	-	-	CASSWRVSTDTQYF	TGTGCCAGCTCCTGGAGGGTCAGCACAGATACGCAGTATTTT
TRBV3-1	TRBJ1-2	12	TRBD1	few	CASTQGVYGYTF	TGTGCCAGCACACAGGGGGTCTATGGCTACACCTTC
TRBV20-1	TRBJ2-3	16	-	-	CSARDPGVASTDTQYF	TGCAGTGCTAGAGATCCCGGGGTCGCTAGCACAGATACGCAGTATTTT
TRBV4-3	TRBJ2-1	18	TRBD2	-	CASSPGVGKREYDNEQFF	TGCGCCAGCAGCCCAGGTGTGGGGAAGCGGGAGTACGACAATGAGCAGTTCTTC
TRBV7-9	TRBJ2-7	15	TRBD1	few	CASSSDREFFYEQYF	TGTGCCAGCAGTTCGGACAGGGAATTCTTCTACGAGCAGTACTTC
TRBV7-8	TRBJ1-4	16	-	-	CASSLRPAPRGEKLFF	TGTGCCAGCAGCTTACGACCGGCCCCCAGGGGTGAAAAACTGTTTTTT
TRBV20-1	TRBJ2-3	15	TRBD2	few	CSAPAAGGSTDTQYF	TGCAGTGCCCCCGCCGCGGGAGGTTCCACAGATACGCAGTATTTT
TRBV5-1	TRBJ2-1	13	-	few	CASSPRDNNEQFF	TGCGCCAGCAGCCCCAGGGACAACAATGAGCAGTTCTTC
TRBV11-2	TRBJ2-3	16	-	few	CASSLGAGGGTDTQYF	TGTGCCAGCAGCTTAGGAGCCGGGGGCGGAACAGATACGCAGTATTTT